These 26 T cell receptor beta chains were sequenced from one sample in a study of T cells in Graves' hyperthyroidism and ophthalmopathy. Amplification of TCR beta CDR3 regions was performed using RNA transcripts as template. HTBI primers were used for first-round RT-PCR of the TCR CDR3. From the multiplex PCR reads, TCRdb called clonotypes with MiXCR, one entry per CDR3 protein. The data hold a few hundred thousand distinct CDR3 sequences, with roughly 15% observed a single time. The sequencing sample was made of blood. The source is a woman aged 18-30 years with Graves' ophthalmopathy.

There are many counts of this clonotype. The J gene is TRBJ2-7, the V gene TRBV12-3 or TRBV12-4, with 8 bases identical to TRBD2. The CDR3 sequence is 15 residues long. The junction had 10 bases not matched to a gene; V was cut back by 6 bases and J by 3 bases. The CDR3 sequence is CASSVTQRGGYEQYF. The CDR3 region has the DNA TGTGCCAGCAGCGTGACTCAACGGGGGGGCTACGAGCAGTACTTC.

Many counts were recorded for this clonotype. This chain links TRBV28 with TRBJ2-1; TRBD2 aligns across 13 bases. The germline gives CDR1 MDHEN, CDR2 SYDVKM. The V gene end was trimmed by 1 base and the J gene end by 1 base; junction bases not matched to a gene: 7. CDR3 size: 19 residues. The CDR3 coding sequence is TGTGCCAGCAGTTTATTATTGGGGACTAGCGGGACATCCTACAATGAGCAGTTCTTC. It is translated as CASSLLLGTSGTSYNEQFF.

This clonotype was detected ten times or more. The chain uses TRBV20-1 and TRBJ2-1; tentatively, D is TRBD2 (5 bases). Germline V gene sequence: CDR1 DFQATT, CDR2 SNEGSKA (reference sequence). The V end lost 0 bases, the J end lost 4 bases, and 19 bases lay between the germline ends. This CDR3 comprises 17 residues. The CDR3 DNA reads TGCAGTGCTAGAGACCCCTCCTCCGAGTGGAGGTACAATGAGCAGTTCTTC. It yields the protein CSARDPSSEWRYNEQFF.

This chain connects TRBV6-1 to TRBJ2-3, with TRBD2 matching 10 bases. V was clipped by 11 bases and J by 0 bases; unmatched bases: 8. Germline CDR1 reads MNHNS; CDR2 reads SASEGT. The CDR3 extends over 15 amino acids. CDR3 protein: CACHPGLASTDTQYF. DNA for the CDR3: TGTGCCTGTCACCCGGGACTAGCGAGCACAGATACGCAGTATTTT.

The chain carries TRBV7-3 and TRBJ2-7; 7 bases fit TRBD1. The germline gives CDR1 SGHTA, CDR2 FQGTGA. V was pared by 5 bases and J by 7 bases, with 8 bases of the junction left unmatched. CDR3 size: 13 residues. CDR3 protein: CASSLTGVTEQYF. In DNA form, the CDR3 reads TGTGCCAGCAGCCTTACAGGGGTAACGGAGCAGTACTTC.

The table lists this clonotype with a few counts. The gene calls are TRBV5-1 and TRBJ2-7, with 7 bases identical to TRBD2. Germline V gives CDR1 SGHRS, CDR2 YFSETQ. The CDR3 is 19 residues long. The ends lost 4 bases at V and 5 bases at J; junction bases unmatched: 24. The CDR3 here is CASSTGTTRATTVYNEQYF. CDR3 in DNA: TGCGCCAGCAGCACTGGGACTACCAGAGCTACAACGGTTTACAACGAGCAGTACTTC.

Details on this clonotype: The conserved phenylalanine or tryptophan is not found at the CDR3 terminus, so this likely reflects a read error. V is TRBV5-1 and J is TRBJ1-2; D may be TRBD1 (5 bases). CDR3 length: 13 residues. Deletions cut 4 bases from V and 2 bases from J, with 9 bases between. Germline CDR1 is SGHRS and CDR2 is YFSETQ. The chain's CDR3 is CASSPGGNYGYTL. The CDR3 bases are TGCGCCAGCAGCCCGGGGGGGAACTATGGCTACACCCTC.

In nucleotides, the CDR3 is TGCGCCAGCAGCCAAGGGACAGCCACTGGAAACACCATATATTTT. Its translation is CASSQGTATGNTIYF. The rearrangement links TRBV4-1 to TRBJ1-3; D possibly corresponds to TRBD1 (6 bases). The CDR3 has 15 amino acids. Trimming took 1 base from V and 2 from J, leaving 9 bases between them. Germline V gene data show CDR1 as MGHRA and CDR2 as YSYEKL.

This clonotype was seen at least ten times. The chain has TRBV30 and TRBJ1-5; tentatively, D is TRBD1 (5 bases). The CDR3 covers 16 residues. Looked up from germline, CDR1 is GTSNPN and CDR2 is SVGIG (reference sequence). The germline V and J ends were trimmed by 2 bases and 6 bases, with 20 bases remaining between them. CDR3 loop: CAWSHPEGHRIQPQHF. The DNA for the CDR3 is TGTGCCTGGAGTCACCCAGAAGGACACAGGATTCAGCCCCAGCATTTT.

This clonotype was observed at least ten times. DNA of the CDR3: TGCGCCAGCAGCTTGGATACAGCCGGCAATCAGCCCCAGCATTTT. It translates to CASSLDTAGNQPQHF. The V and J genes are TRBV5-1 and TRBJ1-5; D not certain. V was trimmed by 0 bases and J by 2 bases, leaving 9 bases between them. Germline V gives CDR1 SGHRS, CDR2 YFSETQ. The CDR3 has 15 residues.

Remarks on this clonotype: No conserved phenylalanine or tryptophan is present at the end of the CDR3, so a read error is the likely explanation. The rearrangement uses TRBV6-1 and TRBJ2-4, with D possibly matching TRBD1 (6 bases). Germline V lookup: CDR1 MNHNS, CDR2 SASEGT. CDR3 size: 16 residues. Trimming shortened V by 0 bases and J by 6 bases, and 15 bases separated the two germline ends. The CDR3 region has the DNA TGTGCCAGCAGTGAAGCCCGGGCAGGGGTAGCAAACATTCAGTACCTC. It is translated as CASSEARAGVANIQYL.

This clonotype was observed a handful of times. The V gene is TRBV19, the J gene TRBJ2-2, with D possibly TRBD1 on 6 matching bases. The CDR3 is 14 residues long. The germline V gene encodes CDR1 LNHDA and CDR2 SQIVND (reference sequence). V was clipped by 4 bases and J by 4 bases, with 10 bases between them. The CDR3 DNA reads as TGTGCCAGTAGTACCTTAGGGGGCACCGGGGAGCTGTTTTTT. As protein: CASSTLGGTGELFF. The full variable domain, completed using reference TRBV19 and TRBJ2-2, is DGGITQSPKYLFRKEGQNVTLSCEQNLNHDAMYWYRQDPGQGLRLIYYSQIVNDFQKGDIAEGYSVSREKKESFPLTVTSAQKNPTAFYLCASSTLGGTGELFFGEGSRLTVL.

In its sample, this clonotype was seen many times. V usage is TRBV5-1 and J usage is TRBJ1-1; TRBD1 aligns across 7 bases. After removal of 4 bases from V and 1 base from J, the junction contained 7 bases not matched to a gene. The germline V gene encodes CDR1 SGHRS and CDR2 YFSETQ. This CDR3 region has 15 residues. The CDR3 nucleotides read TGCGCCAGCAGCCCAACGGGACAGCAGAACACTGAAGCTTTCTTT. This codes for CASSPTGQQNTEAFF.

This clonotype was observed a handful of times. A junction boundary mismatches the germline segment, possibly from a read error. This chain links TRBV19 with TRBJ1-5; D unclear. The CDR3 spans 17 residues. Germline CDR1 reads LNHDA; CDR2 reads SQIVND (reference sequence). The CDR3 reads CVSSIDPPPGGNQPQHF. The CDR3 coding sequence is TGTGTCAGTAGTATAGATCCTCCTCCAGGAGGCAATCAGCCCCAGCATTTT.

This chain links TRBV29-1 with TRBJ1-1; TRBD1 aligns across 8 bases. This CDR3 spans 13 amino acids. Germline trimming cut 5 bases from V and 5 bases from J; bases unmatched to any gene: 7. Germline V gene lookup returns CDR1 SQVTM and CDR2 ANQGSEA. The CDR3 region is CSVTQGEWTEAFF. Written as DNA, the CDR3 is TGCAGCGTTACACAGGGGGAATGGACTGAAGCTTTCTTT.

This clonotype was seen a handful of times. The chain has TRBV29-1 and TRBJ1-2; 11 nucleotides agree with TRBD1. The CDR3 has 15 amino acids. The germline V gene encodes CDR1 SQVTM and CDR2 ANQGSEA. V lost 0 bases and J lost 2; bases outside the gene matches: 2. CDR3 sequence reads: CSVEEGTGGNYGYTF. The CDR3 nucleotides read TGCAGCGTTGAAGAGGGGACAGGGGGAAACTATGGCTACACCTTC.

This clonotype was detected a few times. A much larger clonotype is one base distant, so this may be a read error. The CDR3: CASNEGYEQYF. The CDR3 DNA follows: TGTGCCAGCAATGAGGGGTACGAGCAGTACTTC. This chain joins TRBV6-1 and TRBJ2-7, with D possibly called TRBD1 or TRBD2 (5 bases each). The germline CDR1 and CDR2 sequences are MNHNS and SASEGT. The CDR3 sequence is 11 residues long. Trimming took 7 bases from V and 4 from J, leaving 8 bases between them.

The chain couples TRBV5-1 to TRBJ2-1, with 11 bases identical to TRBD2. CDR1 is SGHRS and CDR2 is YFSETQ in the germline V gene. The CDR3 contains 16 residues. Losses at the gene ends were 0 bases for V and 8 bases for J; bases not matched to a gene: 7. CDR3 nucleotides: TGCGCCAGCAGCTTGGGTGGACTAGCGGGTAGGTATGAGCAGTTCTTC. Amino acid sequence: CASSLGGLAGRYEQFF.

This clonotype was seen a handful of times. The CDR3 loop is CASSVGTGSGNTIYF. The CDR3 nucleotides read TGTGCCAGCAGCGTAGGTACAGGGTCCGGAAACACCATATATTTT. This chain connects TRBV9 to TRBJ1-3; D might be TRBD1 (6 bases). The V gene's germline CDR1 is SGDLS and CDR2 YYNGEE. Deletions cut 0 bases from V and 4 bases from J, with 11 bases between. The CDR3 runs 15 residues.

This clonotype was detected ten times or more. V is TRBV30 and J is TRBJ1-3; D is perhaps TRBD1 (6 bases). This CDR3 contains 12 residues. Between the trimmed V and J ends, which lost 3 bases and 4 bases, there was a span of 7 bases. The germline gives CDR1 GTSNPN, CDR2 SVGIG (reference sequence). CDR3 region: CAWSGTGNTIYF. The CDR3, as DNA: TGTGCCTGGAGCGGGACAGGAAACACCATATATTTT.

In its sample, this clonotype was seen many times. This chain uses TRBV2 with TRBJ2-2, with 10 bases aligning to TRBD2. The CDR3 is 14 amino acids. J gave up 4 bases and V 7 bases, and 3 bases lay outside the gene matches. The germline V gene encodes CDR1 SNHLY and CDR2 FYNNEI. CDR3 nucleotide sequence: TGTGCCAGCATCGAGCGGGGGGGCACCGGGGAGCTGTTTTTT. Its protein is CASIERGGTGELFF.

This clonotype was seen repeatedly, ten times or more. V usage is TRBV7-8 and J usage is TRBJ2-1, with a tentative D call TRBD2 (5 bases). CDR1 and CDR2 (germline): SGHVS, FQNEAQ. This CDR3 comprises 13 residues. Between the trimmed V and J ends, which lost 5 bases and 12 bases, there was a span of 17 bases. The CDR3: CASSEGGRRAQFF. Here the CDR3 DNA reads TGTGCCAGCAGCGAAGGAGGACGGCGTGCGCAGTTCTTC.

This clonotype was detected many times. J is TRBJ1-1 and V is TRBV7-2; D ambiguous. The CDR3 runs 14 residues. Germline V gene data show CDR1 as SGHTA and CDR2 as FQGNSA. Trimming removed 5 bases at V and 0 bases at J, with 10 bases between. The CDR3 is CASSEENMNTEAFF. DNA of the CDR3: TGTGCCAGCAGCGAGGAAAACATGAACACTGAAGCTTTCTTT.

At least ten counts were recorded for this clonotype. The CDR3 bases are TGTGCCTGGAGTCCTAACAGGGGAGAGACCCAGTACTTC. This encodes CAWSPNRGETQYF. The rearrangement links TRBV30 to TRBJ2-5, with 7 bases lining up with TRBD1. V lost 2 bases and J lost 4; bases outside the gene matches: 4. The CDR3 sequence is 13 residues long. Germline V lookup: CDR1 GTSNPN, CDR2 SVGIG (reference sequence).

At least ten counts were recorded for this clonotype. V usage is TRBV9 and J usage is TRBJ2-1, with 8 nucleotides matching TRBD2. Germline CDR1 reads SGDLS; CDR2 reads YYNGEE. The junction had 8 bases not matched to a gene; V was cut back by 1 base and J by 8 bases. The CDR3 loop spans 15 amino acids. In DNA, the CDR3 is TGTGCCAGCAGCGTACGGGAGGGCCTTAGGGATGAGCAGTTCTTC. Translation: CASSVREGLRDEQFF. The variable domain in full, completed from reference TRBV9 and TRBJ2-1, reads DSGVTQTPKHLITATGQRVTLRCSPRSGDLSVYWYQQSLDQGLQFLIQYYNGEERAKGNILERFSAQQFPDLHSELNLSSLELGDSALYFCASSVREGLRDEQFFGPGTRLTVL.

The rearrangement links TRBV7-9 to TRBJ2-7, with D tentatively TRBD2 (6 bases). V gave up 5 bases and J gave up 0 bases, with 14 bases separating them. Germline loops: CDR1 SEHNR, CDR2 FQNEAQ (reference sequence). The CDR3 has 15 residues. CDR3 in DNA: TGTGCCAGCAGCCCGGGAGAGGTTAGCTCCTACGAGCAGTACTTC. Protein product: CASSPGEVSSYEQYF.